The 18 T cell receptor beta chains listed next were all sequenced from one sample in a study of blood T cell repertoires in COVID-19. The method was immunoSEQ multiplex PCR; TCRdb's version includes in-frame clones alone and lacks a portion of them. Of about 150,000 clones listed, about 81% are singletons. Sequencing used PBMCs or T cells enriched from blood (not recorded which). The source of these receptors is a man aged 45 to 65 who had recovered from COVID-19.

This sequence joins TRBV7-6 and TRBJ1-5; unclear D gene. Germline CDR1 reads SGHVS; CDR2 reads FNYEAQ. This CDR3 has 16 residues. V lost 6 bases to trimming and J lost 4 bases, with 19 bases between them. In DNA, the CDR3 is TGTGCCAGCAGTACCGGAGAGTGGTCGAGGAATCAGCCCCAGCATTTT. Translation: CASSTGEWSRNQPQHF.

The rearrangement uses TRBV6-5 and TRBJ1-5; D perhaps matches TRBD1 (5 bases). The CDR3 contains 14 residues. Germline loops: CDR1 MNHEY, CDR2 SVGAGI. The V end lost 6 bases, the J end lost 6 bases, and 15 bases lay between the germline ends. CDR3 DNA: TGTGCCAGCAGACCTTCAGGGAATAGTCAGCCCCAGCATTTT. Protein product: CASRPSGNSQPQHF.

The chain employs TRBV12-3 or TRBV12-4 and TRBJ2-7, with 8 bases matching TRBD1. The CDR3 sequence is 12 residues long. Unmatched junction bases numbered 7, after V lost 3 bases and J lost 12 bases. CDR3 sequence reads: CASSFGQGLPYF. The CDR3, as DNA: TGTGCCAGCAGTTTCGGACAGGGATTGCCGTACTTC.

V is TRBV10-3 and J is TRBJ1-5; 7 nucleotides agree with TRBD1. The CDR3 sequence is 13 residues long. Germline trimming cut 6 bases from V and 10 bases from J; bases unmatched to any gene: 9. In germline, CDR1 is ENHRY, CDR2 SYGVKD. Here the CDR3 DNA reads TGTGCCATCAGAGACAGGGTTAATTTCCCCCAGCATTTT. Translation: CAIRDRVNFPQHF.

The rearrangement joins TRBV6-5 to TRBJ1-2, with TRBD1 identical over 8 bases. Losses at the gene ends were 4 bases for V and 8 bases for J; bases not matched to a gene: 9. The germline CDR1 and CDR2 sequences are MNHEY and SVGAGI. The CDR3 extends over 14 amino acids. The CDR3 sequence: CASSLTGELGGYTF. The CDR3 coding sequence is TGTGCCAGCAGTTTGACAGGGGAATTGGGAGGCTACACCTTC.

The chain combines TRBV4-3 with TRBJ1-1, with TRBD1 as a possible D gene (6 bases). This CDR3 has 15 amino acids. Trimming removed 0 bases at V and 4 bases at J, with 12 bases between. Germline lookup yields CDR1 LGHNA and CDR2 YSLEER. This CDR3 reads CASSQDRGASTEAFF. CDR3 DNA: TGCGCCAGCAGCCAAGACCGGGGGGCGAGCACTGAAGCTTTCTTT.

CDR3 coding DNA: TGTGCCAGCAGCTTGATCCGATCAGATGAGCAGTTCTTC. It is translated as CASSLIRSDEQFF. The rearrangement uses TRBV5-8 and TRBJ2-1, with unresolved D. The CDR3 length is 13 residues. V lost 1 base and J lost 8, with 10 bases in between. CDR1 is SGHTS, CDR2 YDEGEE, per germline.

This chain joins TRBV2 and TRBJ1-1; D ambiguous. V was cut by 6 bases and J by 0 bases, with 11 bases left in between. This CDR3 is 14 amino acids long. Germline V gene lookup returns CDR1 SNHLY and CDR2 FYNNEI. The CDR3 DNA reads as TGTGCCAGCAGAATTGAGTGGTTGAACACTGAAGCTTTCTTT. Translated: CASRIEWLNTEAFF.

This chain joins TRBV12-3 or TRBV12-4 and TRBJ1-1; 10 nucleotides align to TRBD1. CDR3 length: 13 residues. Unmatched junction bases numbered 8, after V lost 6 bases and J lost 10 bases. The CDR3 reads CASRPRQGAGAFF. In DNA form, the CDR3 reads TGTGCCAGCAGGCCGAGACAGGGGGCGGGAGCTTTCTTT.

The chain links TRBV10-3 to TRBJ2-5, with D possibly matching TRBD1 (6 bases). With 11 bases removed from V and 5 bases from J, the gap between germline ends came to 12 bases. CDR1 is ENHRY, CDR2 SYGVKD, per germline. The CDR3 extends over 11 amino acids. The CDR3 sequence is CAAGQSETQYF. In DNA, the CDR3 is TGTGCCGCCGGACAGTCGGAGACCCAGTACTTC.

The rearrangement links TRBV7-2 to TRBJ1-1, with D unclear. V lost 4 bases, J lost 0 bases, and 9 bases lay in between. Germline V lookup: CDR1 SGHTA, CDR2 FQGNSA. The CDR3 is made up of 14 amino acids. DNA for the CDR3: TGTGCCAGCAGCTCGCAGTTCATGAACACTGAAGCTTTCTTT. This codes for CASSSQFMNTEAFF.

CDR3 region: CASTQTGGPSEKLFF. DNA of the CDR3: TGTGCCAGCACCCAGACGGGGGGCCCTAGTGAAAAACTGTTTTTT. This chain uses TRBV5-6 with TRBJ1-4; a possible D gene is TRBD1 (6 bases). This CDR3 is built from 15 residues. Looked up from germline, CDR1 is SGHDT and CDR2 is YYEEEE. Trimming left V 6 bases short and J 7 bases short, with 19 bases between.

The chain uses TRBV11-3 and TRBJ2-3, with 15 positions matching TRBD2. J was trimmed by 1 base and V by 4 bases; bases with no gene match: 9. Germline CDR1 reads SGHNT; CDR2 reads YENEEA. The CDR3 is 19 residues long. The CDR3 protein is CASSSGTSGGLGGTDTQYF. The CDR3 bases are TGTGCCAGCAGCTCCGGGACTAGCGGGGGGTTAGGGGGCACAGATACGCAGTATTTT.

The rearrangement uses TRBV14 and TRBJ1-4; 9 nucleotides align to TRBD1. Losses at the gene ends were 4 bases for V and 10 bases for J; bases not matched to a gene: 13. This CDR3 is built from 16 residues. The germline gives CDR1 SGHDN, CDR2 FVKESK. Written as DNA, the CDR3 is TGTGCCAGCAGCCTTACACGCCCACACAGGGGGCGAAAACTGTTTTTT. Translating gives CASSLTRPHRGRKLFF.

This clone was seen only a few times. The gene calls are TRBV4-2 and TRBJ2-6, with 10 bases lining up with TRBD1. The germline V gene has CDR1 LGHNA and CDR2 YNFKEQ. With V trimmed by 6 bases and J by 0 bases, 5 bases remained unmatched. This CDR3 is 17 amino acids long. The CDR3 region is CASRKDRGTSGANVLTF. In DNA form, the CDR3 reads TGTGCCAGCAGAAAGGACAGGGGGACCTCTGGGGCCAACGTCCTGACTTTC.

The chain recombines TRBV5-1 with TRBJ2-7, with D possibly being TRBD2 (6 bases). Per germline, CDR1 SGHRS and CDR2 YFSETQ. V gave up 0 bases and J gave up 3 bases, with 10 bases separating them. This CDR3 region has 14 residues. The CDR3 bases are TGCGCCAGCAGCTTGGTGTGGGGGGTCTACGAGCAGTACTTC. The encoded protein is CASSLVWGVYEQYF. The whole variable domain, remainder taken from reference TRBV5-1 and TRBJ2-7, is KAGVTQTPRYLIKTRGQQVTLSCSPISGHRSVSWYQQTPGQGLQFLFEYFSETQRNKGNFPGRFSGRQFSNSRSEMNVSTLELGDSALYLCASSLVWGVYEQYFGPGTRLTVT.

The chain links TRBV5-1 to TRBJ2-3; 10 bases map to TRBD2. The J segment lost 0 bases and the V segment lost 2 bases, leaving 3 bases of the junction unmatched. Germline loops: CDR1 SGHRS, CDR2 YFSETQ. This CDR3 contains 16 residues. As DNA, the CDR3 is TGCGCCAGCAGCTTTCTAGCGGGGGATAGCACAGATACGCAGTATTTT. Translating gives CASSFLAGDSTDTQYF.

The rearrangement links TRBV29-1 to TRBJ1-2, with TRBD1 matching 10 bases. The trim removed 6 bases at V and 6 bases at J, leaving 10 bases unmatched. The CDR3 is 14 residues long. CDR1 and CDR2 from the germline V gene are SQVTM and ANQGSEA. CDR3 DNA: TGCAGCGTCCAGGGGACAGGGGAAGAGCATGGCTACACCTTC. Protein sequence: CSVQGTGEEHGYTF. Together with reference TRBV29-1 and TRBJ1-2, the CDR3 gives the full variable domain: SAVISQKPSRDICQRGTSLTIQCQVDSQVTMMFWYRQQPGQSLTLIATANQGSEATYESGFVIDKFPISRPNLTFSTLTVSNMSPEDSSIYLCSVQGTGEEHGYTFGSGTRLTVV.